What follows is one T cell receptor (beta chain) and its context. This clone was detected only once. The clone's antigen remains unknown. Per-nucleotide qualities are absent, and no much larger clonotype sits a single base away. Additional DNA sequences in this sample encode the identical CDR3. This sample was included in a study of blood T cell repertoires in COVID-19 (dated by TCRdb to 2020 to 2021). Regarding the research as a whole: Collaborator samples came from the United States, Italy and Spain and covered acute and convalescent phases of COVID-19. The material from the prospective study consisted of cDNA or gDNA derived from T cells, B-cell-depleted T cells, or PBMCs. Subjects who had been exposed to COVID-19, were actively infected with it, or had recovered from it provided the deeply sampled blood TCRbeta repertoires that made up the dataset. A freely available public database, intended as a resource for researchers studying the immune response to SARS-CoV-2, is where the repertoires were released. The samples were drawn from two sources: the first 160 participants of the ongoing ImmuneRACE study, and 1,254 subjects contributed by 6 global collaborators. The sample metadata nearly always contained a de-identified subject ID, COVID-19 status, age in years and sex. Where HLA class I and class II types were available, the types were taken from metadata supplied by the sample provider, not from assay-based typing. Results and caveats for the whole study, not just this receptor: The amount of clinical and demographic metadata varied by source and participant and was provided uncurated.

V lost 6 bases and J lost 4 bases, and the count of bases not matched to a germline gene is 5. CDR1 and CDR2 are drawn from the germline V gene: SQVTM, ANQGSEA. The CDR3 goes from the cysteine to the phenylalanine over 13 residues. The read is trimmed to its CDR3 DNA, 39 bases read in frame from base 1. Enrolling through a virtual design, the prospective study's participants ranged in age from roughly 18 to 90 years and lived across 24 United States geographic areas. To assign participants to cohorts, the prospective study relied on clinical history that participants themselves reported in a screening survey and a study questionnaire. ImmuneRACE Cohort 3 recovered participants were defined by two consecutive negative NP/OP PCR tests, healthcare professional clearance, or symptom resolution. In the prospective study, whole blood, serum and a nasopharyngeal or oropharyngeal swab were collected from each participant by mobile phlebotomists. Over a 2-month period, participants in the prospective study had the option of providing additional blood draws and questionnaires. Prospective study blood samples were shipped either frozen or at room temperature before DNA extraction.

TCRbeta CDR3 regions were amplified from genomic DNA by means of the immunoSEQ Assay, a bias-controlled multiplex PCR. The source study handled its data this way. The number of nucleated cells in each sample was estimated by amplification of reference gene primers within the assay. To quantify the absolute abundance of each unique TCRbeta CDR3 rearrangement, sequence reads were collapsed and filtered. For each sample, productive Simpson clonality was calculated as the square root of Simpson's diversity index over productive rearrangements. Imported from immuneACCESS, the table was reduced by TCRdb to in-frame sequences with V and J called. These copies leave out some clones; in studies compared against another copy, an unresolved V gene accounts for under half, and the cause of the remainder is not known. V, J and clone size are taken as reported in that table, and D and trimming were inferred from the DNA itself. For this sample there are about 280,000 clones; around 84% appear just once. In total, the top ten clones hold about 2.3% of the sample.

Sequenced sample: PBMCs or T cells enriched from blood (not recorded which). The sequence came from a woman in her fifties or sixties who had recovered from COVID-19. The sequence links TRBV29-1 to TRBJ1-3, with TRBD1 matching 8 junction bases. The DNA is TGCAGCGTCGAGGACAGGGCCGGAAACACCATATATTTT. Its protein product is CSVEDRAGNTIYF.